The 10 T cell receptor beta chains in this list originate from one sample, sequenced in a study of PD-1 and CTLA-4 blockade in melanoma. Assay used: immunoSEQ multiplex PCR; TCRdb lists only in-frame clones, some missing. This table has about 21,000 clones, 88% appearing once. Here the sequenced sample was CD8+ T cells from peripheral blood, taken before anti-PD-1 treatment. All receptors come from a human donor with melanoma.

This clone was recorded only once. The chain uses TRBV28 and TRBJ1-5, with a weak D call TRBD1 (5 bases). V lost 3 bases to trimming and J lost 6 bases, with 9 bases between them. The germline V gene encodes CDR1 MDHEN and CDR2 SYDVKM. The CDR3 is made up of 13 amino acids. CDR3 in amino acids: CASSFGGGQPQHF. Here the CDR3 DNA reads TGTGCCAGCAGTTTCGGGGGGGGTCAGCCCCAGCATTTT.

CDR3 residues: CASSLTGRSGELFF. The CDR3 region has the DNA TGTGCCAGCAGTCTGACAGGGCGGTCCGGGGAGCTGTTTTTT. The chain employs TRBV28 and TRBJ2-2, with 7 bases matching TRBD1. The CDR3 is 14 amino acids. Losses at the gene ends were 5 bases for V and 6 bases for J; bases not matched to a gene: 6. CDR1 MDHEN and CDR2 SYDVKM come from the germline V gene.

The CDR3 is CASSPSGPLGTEAFF. CDR3 DNA: TGTGCCAGCAGTCCATCCGGCCCCTTGGGCACTGAAGCTTTCTTT. The chain carries TRBV6-6 and TRBJ1-1; D unresolved. The CDR3 spans 15 residues. Trimming removed 5 bases at V and 4 bases at J, with 17 bases between. In germline, CDR1 is MNHNY, CDR2 SVGAGI (reference sequence).

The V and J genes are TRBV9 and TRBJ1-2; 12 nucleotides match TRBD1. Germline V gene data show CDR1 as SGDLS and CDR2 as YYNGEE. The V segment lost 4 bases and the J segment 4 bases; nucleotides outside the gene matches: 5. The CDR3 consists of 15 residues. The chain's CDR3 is CASSIGTGGGYGYTF. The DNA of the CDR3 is TGTGCCAGCAGCATCGGGACAGGGGGCGGCTATGGCTACACCTTC.

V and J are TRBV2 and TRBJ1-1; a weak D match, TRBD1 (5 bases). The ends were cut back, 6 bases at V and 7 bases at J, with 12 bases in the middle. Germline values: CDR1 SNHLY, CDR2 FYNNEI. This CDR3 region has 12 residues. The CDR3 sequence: CASRDQGLEAFF. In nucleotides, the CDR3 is TGTGCCAGCAGGGATCAGGGACTTGAAGCTTTCTTT.

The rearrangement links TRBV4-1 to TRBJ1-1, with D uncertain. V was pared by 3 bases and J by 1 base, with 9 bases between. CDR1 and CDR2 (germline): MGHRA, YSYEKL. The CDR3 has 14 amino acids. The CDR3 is CASSHGRGNTEAFF. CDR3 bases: TGCGCCAGCAGCCACGGCAGAGGGAACACTGAAGCTTTCTTT.

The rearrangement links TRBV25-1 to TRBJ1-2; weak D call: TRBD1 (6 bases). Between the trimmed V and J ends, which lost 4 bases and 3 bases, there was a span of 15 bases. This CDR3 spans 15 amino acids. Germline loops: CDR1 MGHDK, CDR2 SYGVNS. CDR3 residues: CASSGGTGTYYGYTF. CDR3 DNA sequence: TGTGCCAGCAGTGGCGGAACAGGGACTTACTATGGCTACACCTTC.

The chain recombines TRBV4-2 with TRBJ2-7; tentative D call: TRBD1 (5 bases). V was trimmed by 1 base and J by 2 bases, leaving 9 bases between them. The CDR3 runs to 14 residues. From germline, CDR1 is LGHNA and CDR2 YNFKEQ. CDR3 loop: CASSQGQGTYEQYF. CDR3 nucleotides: TGTGCCAGCAGCCAAGGCCAGGGTACCTACGAGCAGTACTTC.

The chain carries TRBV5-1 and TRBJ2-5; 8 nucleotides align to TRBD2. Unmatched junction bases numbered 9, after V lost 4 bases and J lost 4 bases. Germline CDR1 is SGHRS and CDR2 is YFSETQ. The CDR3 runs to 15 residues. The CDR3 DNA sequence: TGCGCCAGCAGCCCCCCTGGACTAGCCTTAGAGACCCAGTACTTC. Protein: CASSPPGLALETQYF.

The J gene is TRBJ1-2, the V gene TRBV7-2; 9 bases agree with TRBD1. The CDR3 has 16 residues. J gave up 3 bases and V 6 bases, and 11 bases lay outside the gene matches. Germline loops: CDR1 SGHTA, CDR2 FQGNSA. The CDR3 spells CASRGERDRVHYGYTF. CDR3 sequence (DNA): TGTGCCAGCAGGGGCGAGAGGGACAGGGTTCACTATGGCTACACCTTC. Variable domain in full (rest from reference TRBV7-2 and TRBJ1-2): GAGVSQSPSNKVTEKGKDVELRCDPISGHTALYWYRQSLGQGLEFLIYFQGNSAPDKSGLPSDRFSAERTGGSVSTLTIQRTQQEDSAVYLCASRGERDRVHYGYTFGSGTRLTVV.